The clone carrying this T cell receptor beta chain was seen only once. Its antigen is not identified. This sample stems from a study of T cell responses to AZD1222 COVID-19 vaccine. Findings and caveats of the study: Just five to seven AZD1222 recipients tested seropositive at baseline. Possibly, clonal diversity was underestimated; donors were largely white British and included more females. Compared with day 0, the breadth and depth of the Spike-specific TCR repertoire rose significantly after two doses of AZD1222. Across spike, vaccine-associated CD4 TCRs were found, dominant at 160-218 and 743-854.

Sequencing used immunoSEQ multiplex PCR; TCRdb keeps in-frame clones, though not all of them. This sample has about 110,000 clones; over 90% occur once, and the top ten carry approximately 2.8%. Germline V lookup: CDR1 LNHDA, CDR2 SQIVND (reference sequence). Trimming took off 3 bases at V and 7 bases at J, with 12 bases between the two ends. This CDR3 spans 13 amino acids. The clonotype originates from an adult who received the AZD1222 COVID-19 vaccine. The material sequenced was peripheral blood, taken 28 days after the second AZD1222 dose. The rearrangement uses TRBV19 and TRBJ1-2, with no clear D. CDR3 in DNA: TGTGCCAGTAGTATGTCCGTGTCCGGTGGCTACACCTTC. Translating it yields CASSMSVSGGYTF.